Each of the 28 T cell receptor beta chains below was sequenced from the same sample in a study of T cell responses to AZD1222 COVID-19 vaccine. The repertoire was sequenced with immunoSEQ multiplex PCR; TCRdb's copy has only in-frame clones and lacks some. The table has approximately 120,000 clones, 75% to 90% seen once; the top ten hold about 5%. The specimen was peripheral blood, collected on day 0 of AZD1222 vaccination. The receptors come from an adult in good health.

V is TRBV5-5 and J is TRBJ2-1; 8 bases line up with TRBD2. V dropped 2 bases and J dropped 3; count of bases not matched to a gene: 4. CDR3 length equals 15 residues. CDR1 is SGHKS, CDR2 YYEKEE, per germline (reference sequence). This CDR3 is CASSLAGDFYNEQFF. DNA for the CDR3: TGTGCCAGCAGCTTAGCGGGAGATTTCTACAATGAGCAGTTCTTC.

This clone showed up just a few times. The V call is TRBV14, the J call TRBJ1-2; 9 nucleotides align to TRBD1. The CDR3 is made up of 16 amino acids. Germline V CDR1 and CDR2: SGHDN, FVKESK. V shed 4 bases, J shed 4 bases, and the junction held 10 bases outside the gene matches. The CDR3 nucleotides are TGTGCCAGCAGCCGAACATCGGGACAGGGCCCCTATGGCTACACCTTC. Translation: CASSRTSGQGPYGYTF.

The chain employs TRBV7-2 and TRBJ2-4; D is unresolved. The V end lost 7 bases, the J end lost 0 bases, and 10 bases lay between the germline ends. The germline gives CDR1 SGHTA, CDR2 FQGNSA. The CDR3 contains 14 residues. The CDR3, as DNA: TGTGCCAGCAAACCAGTGGCAGCCAAAAACATTCAGTACTTC. Encoded protein: CASKPVAAKNIQYF. Together with reference TRBV7-2 and TRBJ2-4, the CDR3 gives the full variable domain: GAGVSQSPSNKVTEKGKDVELRCDPISGHTALYWYRQSLGQGLEFLIYFQGNSAPDKSGLPSDRFSAERTGGSVSTLTIQRTQQEDSAVYLCASKPVAAKNIQYFGAGTRLSVL.

The chain joins TRBV5-5 to TRBJ1-6; D ambiguous. CDR3 size: 15 residues. V lost 4 bases and J 8 bases, leaving 16 bases between the germline ends. The germline gives CDR1 SGHKS, CDR2 YYEKEE (reference sequence). The CDR3 DNA is TGTGCCAGCAGCCTAGAAGATGGTGGGTATTCACCCCTCCACTTT. This translates into CASSLEDGGYSPLHF.

This clone showed up just a few times. This rearrangement joins TRBV28 to TRBJ1-5, with 8 bases matching TRBD1. V trimming: 7 bases; J trimming: 7 bases; junction bases outside the gene matches: 18. The CDR3 runs to 17 residues. CDR1 MDHEN and CDR2 SYDVKM come from the germline V gene. CDR3 protein: CASKPVRGSPGGQPQHF. The CDR3 nucleotides read TGTGCCAGCAAGCCGGTTCGGGGCAGTCCAGGGGGCCAGCCCCAGCATTTT.

The chain joins TRBV28 to TRBJ1-5; D not resolved. The CDR3 consists of 13 residues. From germline, CDR1 is MDHEN and CDR2 SYDVKM. V was trimmed by 8 bases and J by 3 bases, leaving 11 bases between them. CDR3 nucleotide sequence: TGTGCCAGCTCATATGTCGACAATCAGCCCCAGCATTTT. This gives the protein CASSYVDNQPQHF.

The gene calls are TRBV12-1 and TRBJ2-1; the table gives TRBD2 as D, unverified against the DNA. TRBV12-1 is marked as a pseudogene. CDR3 length equals 15 residues. The CDR3 DNA reads TGTGCCAGCAGCCTTGGACTAGCGGGATCTAATGAGCAGTTCTTC. Its protein product is CASSLGLAGSNEQFF.

J is TRBJ1-1 and V is TRBV6-1; a weak D match, TRBD1 (5 bases). The V gene's germline CDR1 is MNHNS and CDR2 SASEGT. V dropped 1 base and J dropped 1 base, with 10 bases sitting between them. The CDR3 sequence is 15 residues long. The CDR3 DNA sequence: TGTGCCAGCAGTGAAGTTTTGGGGGGGAACACTGAAGCTTTCTTT. It yields the protein CASSEVLGGNTEAFF.

In this sample, this clone turned up once. This chain uses TRBV18 with TRBJ2-1; TRBD2 matches 9 bases. CDR3 length: 15 residues. Germline CDR1 and CDR2: KGHSH and LQKENI. Trimming took 1 base from V and 10 from J; bases not matched to a gene: 8. DNA for the CDR3: TGTGCCAGCTCACCACTGTTAGCGGGGGTGAAGGAGCAGTTCTTC. Translation gives CASSPLLAGVKEQFF.

V gene TRBV2 combines with J gene TRBJ1-1; unclear D gene. The CDR3 runs to 13 residues. The V and J ends lost 2 bases and 4 bases respectively, with 8 bases between them. The germline V gene encodes CDR1 SNHLY and CDR2 FYNNEI. CDR3 DNA: TGTGCCAGCAGTGAAATGGGTGGCACTGAAGCTTTCTTT. This gives the protein CASSEMGGTEAFF.

Written as DNA, the CDR3 is TGTGCCAGCTCCCGATCATTTACTAACTATGGCTACACCTTC. As protein: CASSRSFTNYGYTF. This chain links TRBV27 with TRBJ1-2; no definite D call. The CDR3 contains 14 residues. Germline V gene lookup returns CDR1 MNHEY and CDR2 SMNVEV (reference sequence). V lost 8 bases and J 0 bases, leaving 13 bases between the germline ends.

Remarks on this clone: Other DNA sequences from this sample encode an identical CDR3 as well. The rearrangement links TRBV18 to TRBJ2-1; no clear D. Germline loops: CDR1 KGHSH, CDR2 LQKENI. Trimming removed 5 bases from V and 0 bases from J, with 8 bases in between. This CDR3 is built from 14 residues. The CDR3 region has the DNA TGTGCCAGCTCAGAGACGAGCTCCTACAATGAGCAGTTCTTC. It codes for CASSETSSYNEQFF.

The chain joins TRBV30 to TRBJ2-1; D assignment may be TRBD1 or TRBD2 (5 bases each). Per the germline V gene, CDR1 is GTSNPN and CDR2 is SVGIG (reference sequence). Trimming pared 5 bases from V and 5 bases from J, leaving 16 bases between. The length of the CDR3 is 14 residues. The DNA for the CDR3 is TGTGCCTGGGGGGGACCTCCGCGGAACAATGAGCAGTTCTTC. Translating gives CAWGGPPRNNEQFF. Combining the CDR3 with reference TRBV30 and TRBJ2-1 gives the whole variable domain SQTIHQWPATLVQPVGSPLSLECTVEGTSNPNLYWYRQAAGRGLQLLFYSVGIGQISSEVPQNLSASRPQDRQFILSSKKLLLSDSGFYLCAWGGPPRNNEQFFGPGTRLTVL.

The V call is TRBV10-3, the J call TRBJ2-3; maybe TRBD2 (6 bases). This CDR3 is 18 amino acids long. V was clipped by 6 bases and J by 3 bases, with 25 bases between them. Germline V gene sequence: CDR1 ENHRY, CDR2 SYGVKD. CDR3 nucleotides: TGTGCCATCAGACCCCGGGGAGGCACAGGCCAAAGTACAGATACGCAGTATTTT. This codes for CAIRPRGGTGQSTDTQYF.

The chain uses TRBV12-3 or TRBV12-4 and TRBJ2-2; unclear D gene. V lost 3 bases and J 6 bases, leaving 2 bases between the germline ends. The CDR3 contains 11 residues. This chain's CDR3 is CASSLSGELFF. CDR3 sequence (DNA): TGTGCCAGCAGTTTGTCCGGGGAGCTGTTTTTT.

V usage is TRBV11-2 and J usage is TRBJ2-1, with 10 bases lining up with TRBD1. Germline V gives CDR1 SGHAT, CDR2 FQNNGV. J was trimmed by 6 bases and V by 4 bases; bases with no gene match: 15. The CDR3 spans 18 residues. The CDR3 loop is CASSSTRPRQGASNEQFF. For the CDR3, the DNA is TGTGCCAGCAGCTCTACTCGGCCGAGACAGGGGGCGAGCAATGAGCAGTTCTTC.

The chain uses TRBV10-3 and TRBJ1-2; D is perhaps TRBD1 (5 bases). V gave up 8 bases and J gave up 4 bases, with 11 bases separating them. Germline V gene sequence: CDR1 ENHRY, CDR2 SYGVKD. The CDR3 is 12 residues long. DNA of the CDR3: TGTGCCATCCACGGGGACTTCTATGGCTACACCTTC. It translates to CAIHGDFYGYTF.

The chain recombines TRBV24-1 with TRBJ2-1; 8 bases line up with TRBD1. The CDR3 has 14 amino acids. V lost 6 bases, J lost 9 bases, and 9 bases stayed unmatched. In germline, CDR1 is KGHDR, CDR2 SFDVKD. The CDR3 protein is CATSPAGGRGEQFF. The CDR3 nucleotides read TGTGCCACCAGTCCGGCAGGGGGCAGGGGTGAGCAGTTCTTC.

The chain uses TRBV7-6 and TRBJ2-1; 8 nucleotides agree with TRBD2. Trimming at V came to 2 bases and at J to 8 bases, leaving 11 bases not matched to a gene. Per the germline V gene, CDR1 is SGHVS and CDR2 is FNYEAQ. The CDR3 has 16 amino acids. DNA of the CDR3: TGTGCCAGCAGCTTAACTTTCCGGGGGGGCCGCGATGAGCAGTTCTTC. Its translation is CASSLTFRGGRDEQFF.

V usage is TRBV18 and J usage is TRBJ1-5; D gene unclear. V gave up 3 bases and J gave up 5 bases, with 8 bases separating them. There are 13 residues in the CDR3. CDR1 KGHSH and CDR2 LQKENI come from the germline V gene. CDR3 residues: CASSPPSHQPQHF. CDR3 nucleotides: TGTGCCAGCTCACCCCCGTCCCATCAGCCCCAGCATTTT. Full variable domain (outside the CDR3, taken from reference TRBV18 and TRBJ1-5): NAGVMQNPRHLVRRRGQEARLRCSPMKGHSHVYWYRQLPEEGLKFMVYLQKENIIDESGMPKERFSAEFPKEGPSILRIQQVVRGDSAAYFCASSPPSHQPQHFGDGTRLSIL.

The CDR3 loop is CATSQTGGADTQYF. The CDR3 bases are TGTGCCACCAGCCAGACAGGGGGCGCAGATACGCAGTATTTT. This chain joins TRBV15 and TRBJ2-3, with 10 bases that match TRBD1. CDR1 is LNHNV, CDR2 YYDKDF, per germline (reference sequence). The V and J ends lost 5 bases and 4 bases, in that order; junction bases with no gene match: 3. There are 14 residues in the CDR3.

The rearrangement joins TRBV6-1 to TRBJ2-7, with 11 bases identical to TRBD2. Germline assignment: CDR1 MNHNS and CDR2 SASEGT. V dropped 0 bases and J dropped 2; count of bases not matched to a gene: 0. The CDR3 has 15 amino acids. CDR3 in amino acids: CASSEATSGAYEQYF. The CDR3 DNA follows: TGTGCCAGCAGTGAAGCGACTAGCGGGGCCTACGAGCAGTACTTC.

This chain joins TRBV11-2 and TRBJ1-5, with 8 bases lining up with TRBD1. V gave up 4 bases and J gave up 6 bases; unmatched junction bases: 8. The CDR3 runs to 15 residues. CDR1 and CDR2 from the germline V gene are SGHAT and FQNNGV. In DNA form, the CDR3 reads TGTGCCAGCAGCTACGGACAGGGTGGGGGTCAGCCCCAGCATTTT. Its translation is CASSYGQGGGQPQHF.

The J gene is TRBJ1-1, the V gene TRBV6-5; D is unclear. Deletions cut 8 bases from V and 1 base from J, with 5 bases between. CDR3 size: 11 residues. In germline, CDR1 is MNHEY, CDR2 SVGAGI. The CDR3 DNA follows: TGTGCCAGCGCGGGGAACACTGAAGCTTTCTTT. It codes for CASAGNTEAFF.

The chain recombines TRBV14 with TRBJ2-5; D is perhaps TRBD1 (5 bases). CDR3 length: 16 residues. Trimming cost V 1 base and J 1 base, with 13 bases left between them. Looked up from germline, CDR1 is SGHDN and CDR2 is FVKESK. The CDR3, as DNA: TGTGCCAGCAGCCAAGGTTTCAACAGGCTCCAAGAGACCCAGTACTTC. As protein: CASSQGFNRLQETQYF. Together with reference TRBV14 and TRBJ2-5, the CDR3 gives the full variable domain: EAGVTQFPSHSVIEKGQTVTLRCDPISGHDNLYWYRRVMGKEIKFLLHFVKESKQDESGMPNNRFLAERTGGTYSTLKVQPAELEDSGVYFCASSQGFNRLQETQYFGPGTRLLVL.

The CDR3 sequence: CASSIDIRAGNTIYF. The CDR3 coding sequence is TGTGCCAGTAGTATAGATATCAGGGCCGGAAACACCATATATTTT. The rearrangement uses TRBV19 and TRBJ1-3; tentatively, D is TRBD1 (5 bases). The CDR3 has 15 residues. Trimming left V 0 bases short and J 4 bases short, with 10 bases between. Germline V lookup: CDR1 LNHDA, CDR2 SQIVND (reference sequence). The full variable domain, with the rest looked up from reference TRBV19 and TRBJ1-3, is DGGITQSPKYLFRKEGQNVTLSCEQNLNHDAMYWYRQDPGQGLRLIYYSQIVNDFQKGDIAEGYSVSREKKESFPLTVTSAQKNPTAFYLCASSIDIRAGNTIYFGEGSWLTVV.

This clone came up once. The rearrangement links TRBV19 to TRBJ1-1; 8 nucleotides match TRBD1. CDR1 and CDR2 from the germline V gene are LNHDA and SQIVND (reference sequence). This CDR3 spans 13 amino acids. Losses at the gene ends were 5 bases for V and 3 bases for J; bases not matched to a gene: 2. In DNA, the CDR3 is TGTGCCAGTAGTCTGGACAGGGACACTGAAGCTTTCTTT. This codes for CASSLDRDTEAFF.

This rearrangement joins TRBV4-2 to TRBJ2-7; 7 bases agree with TRBD2. The V gene end was trimmed by 2 bases and the J gene end by 4 bases; junction bases not matched to a gene: 11. The CDR3 spans 16 residues. Germline V gives CDR1 LGHNA, CDR2 YNFKEQ. CDR3 sequence: CASSQTPLADGYEQYF. In nucleotides, the CDR3 is TGTGCCAGCAGCCAAACACCTCTAGCGGATGGTTACGAGCAGTACTTC.